The entry below describes one TCR beta chain. Its cognate antigen is unknown. Roughly 10 milliliters was the volume of peripheral blood drawn from each donor. These data originate in a study of blood T cells in healthy people across ages. Overall study context: Template switching caught about one barcoded beta molecule for each two T cells. Findings and limits, study-wide: The recorded TCR beta diversity per million T cells decreased in a roughly linear manner with age.

Together with a sample-barcoded 5' primer, a J-beta primer mix was included in a second PCR lasting about 7 to 12 cycles. The template-switch adaptor, which had 12 random nucleotides, put a tag on each cDNA molecule. One entry per CDR3 protein, called by TCRdb with MiXCR from the 5' RACE reads. This sample has around 1,700,000 distinct CDR3 sequences, with under 30% found just once. In germline, CDR1 is KGHSH, CDR2 LQKENI. V lost 5 bases and J 4 bases, leaving 20 bases between the germline ends. There are 16 residues in the CDR3. The chain combines TRBV18 with TRBJ2-5; TRBD2 might be the D (5 bases). The sequencing input was blood. The TCR comes from a woman aged 25-40 years in good health. As DNA, the CDR3 is TGTGCCAGCTCATCCGCACAGAGTAGCGTCAGAGAGACCCAGTACTTC. Translated, it gives CASSSAQSSVRETQYF. The entire variable domain, with the rest obtained from reference TRBV18 and TRBJ2-5, is as follows: NAGVMQNPRHLVRRRGQEARLRCSPMKGHSHVYWYRQLPEEGLKFMVYLQKENIIDESGMPKERFSAEFPKEGPSILRIQQVVRGDSAAYFCASSSAQSSVRETQYFGPGTRLLVL.